Listed below are T cell receptor beta chains from one sample, sequenced in a study of lymphopenia after photon versus proton radiotherapy. TCRdb's table, derived via immunoSEQ multiplex PCR, lists solely in-frame clones and lacks some. Of roughly 8,300 clones listed, around 88% are singletons. Specimen: peripheral blood, collected from a patient treated with photon-based radiotherapy. Receptors were obtained from a man at least 80 years old with cholangiocarcinoma. Each CDR3 is given with its conserved first and last residue. A D gene is named only where the DNA matches it firmly. Part of the rows lack a size; the others show once, few, many or a class for expanded clones.

V: TRBV29-1; J: TRBJ1-5; size: .; D: .; DNA: TGCAGCGTTGGAAAGGGGGGGGGATCAGAACCCCAGCATTTT; CDR3: CSVGKGGGSEPQHF
V: TRBV12-5; J: TRBJ2-7; size: .; D: .; DNA: TGTGCTAGTGGTTTGGACCGATCCTACGAGCAGTACTTC; CDR3: CASGLDRSYEQYF
V: TRBV28; J: TRBJ1-1; size: .; D: TRBD1; DNA: TGTGCCAGCAGCCCCCAGGCAGGGGGGCAGCAGAGCACTGAAGCTTTCTTT; CDR3: CASSPQAGGQQSTEAFF
V: TRBV6-6; J: TRBJ2-2; size: .; D: .; DNA: TGTGCCAGCAGTTATTCAGGATCCACCGGGGAGCTGTTTTTT; CDR3: CASSYSGSTGELFF
V: TRBV4-2; J: TRBJ2-2; size: .; D: TRBD2; DNA: TGTGCCAGCAGCCAATGGGGACTAGCGGGGGGCCAGTGGACCGGGGAGCTGTTTTTT; CDR3: CASSQWGLAGGQWTGELFF
V: TRBV27; J: TRBJ2-7; size: few; D: .; DNA: TGTGCCAGCATCTATAAAGAGCAGTACTTC; CDR3: CASIYKEQYF
V: TRBV2; J: TRBJ2-7; size: .; D: .; DNA: TGTGCCAGCAGTAAAGGGCTTCAGGGTCCCTACGAGCAGTACTTC; CDR3: CASSKGLQGPYEQYF
V: TRBV2; J: TRBJ2-3; size: once; D: TRBD2; DNA: TGTGCCAGCAGTGAGACCCGGACTAGCGGCCTGATCGATACGCAGTATTTT; CDR3: CASSETRTSGLIDTQYF
V: TRBV15; J: TRBJ2-3; size: .; D: TRBD1; DNA: TGTGCCACCAGCACTCGGACAGGGGGGACAGATACGCAGTATTTT; CDR3: CATSTRTGGTDTQYF
V: TRBV23-1; J: TRBJ1-2; size: .; D: .; DNA: TGCGCCAGCAGTCATTGGACCGTGCGGGGCTATGGCTACACCTTC; CDR3: CASSHWTVRGYGYTF
V: TRBV10-3; J: TRBJ2-7; size: .; D: .; DNA: TGTGCCATCAGTGAAGGAGGGTCGAAAGACGAGCAGTACTTC; CDR3: CAISEGGSKDEQYF
V: TRBV2; J: TRBJ1-4; size: .; D: TRBD1; DNA: TGTGCCAGCAGCCGACAGGGGCAAGGGAACGAAAAACTGTTTTTT; CDR3: CASSRQGQGNEKLFF
V: TRBV13; J: TRBJ1-1; size: .; D: .; DNA: TGTGCCAGCAGCTCCGACCCACTGCTATCCAACACTGAAGCTTTCTTT; CDR3: CASSSDPLLSNTEAFF
V: TRBV10-3; J: TRBJ2-7; size: .; D: .; DNA: TGTGCCATCAGACCGACAGTTCTAGCCCCCTACGAGCAGTACTTC; CDR3: CAIRPTVLAPYEQYF
V: TRBV6-4; J: TRBJ2-1; size: .; D: TRBD1; DNA: TGTGCCAGCAGTGCGGACAGGGCGAGCAATGAGCAGTTCTTC; CDR3: CASSADRASNEQFF
V: TRBV13; J: TRBJ1-2; size: .; D: .; DNA: TGTGCCAGCAGCTTAAAACAGAACTATGGCTACACCTTC; CDR3: CASSLKQNYGYTF
V: TRBV25-1; J: TRBJ1-6; size: .; D: TRBD1; DNA: TGTGCCAGCAGTGGGGACAGGGATAATTCACCCCTCCACTTT; CDR3: CASSGDRDNSPLHF
V: TRBV6-1; J: TRBJ2-3; size: .; D: .; DNA: TGTGCCAGCACAGGGGTAGCTTTAGATACGCAGTATTTT; CDR3: CASTGVALDTQYF
V: TRBV12-5; J: TRBJ2-3; size: .; D: TRBD1; DNA: TGTGCTAGTGAAGCGGACAGGGGGCTGGCAGATACGCAGTATTTT; CDR3: CASEADRGLADTQYF
V: TRBV30; J: TRBJ1-1; size: once; D: .; DNA: TGTGCCTGGAGTTGGTCCGCTGGGGCTTCTGAAGCTTTCTTT; CDR3: CAWSWSAGASEAFF
V: TRBV5-1; J: TRBJ1-2; size: once; D: .; DNA: TGCGCCAGCAGCAGGAATATCCGGGCTAGCGGCTACACCTTC; CDR3: CASSRNIRASGYTF
V: TRBV6-5; J: TRBJ2-2; size: .; D: .; DNA: TGTGCCAGCAGTTACACAGGGCCCTACACCGGGGAGCTGTTTTTT; CDR3: CASSYTGPYTGELFF
V: TRBV9; J: TRBJ2-3; size: .; D: TRBD2; DNA: TGTGCCAGCAGCGGGCGACTAGCGGGGTCGGATACGCAGTATTTT; CDR3: CASSGRLAGSDTQYF
V: TRBV7-2; J: TRBJ1-4; size: .; D: TRBD1; DNA: TGTGCCAGCAGCTTAGGATTATCCCCAGGGGGCGCCGAAAAACTGTTTTTT; CDR3: CASSLGLSPGGAEKLFF
V: TRBV5-4; J: TRBJ2-5; size: .; D: TRBD2; DNA: TGTGCCAGCAACTTGGCCCCAGCGGGGACTCCCTCGACCCAGTACTTC; CDR3: CASNLAPAGTPSTQYF
V: TRBV11-2; J: TRBJ2-3; size: once; D: TRBD1; DNA: TGTGCCAGCAGCCTCAGACAGGGAAGCACAGATACGCAGTATTTT; CDR3: CASSLRQGSTDTQYF
V: TRBV29-1; J: TRBJ1-2; size: few; D: .; DNA: TGCAGCGTGGGATCAACGAAGGGCTACACCTTC; CDR3: CSVGSTKGYTF
V: TRBV29-1; J: TRBJ2-3; size: .; D: .; DNA: TGCAGCGTTGAAGCGGGTGGCACAGATACGCAGTATTTT; CDR3: CSVEAGGTDTQYF
V: TRBV9; J: TRBJ1-2; size: .; D: TRBD1; DNA: TGTGCCAGCAGCGGACAGGGGGTAGATGGCTACACCTTC; CDR3: CASSGQGVDGYTF
V: TRBV19; J: TRBJ2-1; size: .; D: TRBD2; DNA: TGTGCCAGTAGTATAAACCGACCGGGACTAGTTTTCTACAATGAGCAGTTCTTC; CDR3: CASSINRPGLVFYNEQFF
V: TRBV6-9; J: TRBJ1-4; size: .; D: .; DNA: TGTGCCAGCAACCCCGTCGCGCACCTTAATGAAAAACTGTTTTTT; CDR3: CASNPVAHLNEKLFF
V: TRBV2; J: TRBJ2-2; size: once; D: TRBD1; DNA: TGTGCCAGCAGACTCATACAGGGGGCAACCGGGGAGCTGTTTTTT; CDR3: CASRLIQGATGELFF
V: TRBV7-9; J: TRBJ1-5; size: .; D: TRBD1; DNA: TGTGCCAGCAGCGCCGGACAGGGTAGCAATCAGCCCCAGCATTTT; CDR3: CASSAGQGSNQPQHF
V: TRBV5-5; J: TRBJ2-2; size: .; D: .; DNA: TGTGCCAGCAGCTTGGAGTCTGCAGGGTACACCGGGGAGCTGTTTTTT; CDR3: CASSLESAGYTGELFF
V: TRBV30; J: TRBJ1-2; size: .; D: .; DNA: TGTGCCTGGAATCCAGGAGGCTTTAACTATGGCTACACCTTC; CDR3: CAWNPGGFNYGYTF
V: TRBV7-2; J: TRBJ2-1; size: .; D: .; DNA: TGTGCCAGCAGCTCGCGGGCCTCCTACAATGAGCAGTTCTTC; CDR3: CASSSRASYNEQFF
V: TRBV9; J: TRBJ2-1; size: .; D: TRBD2; DNA: TGTGCCAGCAGCCTTCGACTAGCGGGGGGCCGCTACAATGAGCAGTTCTTC; CDR3: CASSLRLAGGRYNEQFF
V: TRBV6-5; J: TRBJ1-4; size: large; D: .; DNA: TGTGCCAGCAGTCTAGACGGGGGCGGTAATGAAAAACTGTTTTTT; CDR3: CASSLDGGGNEKLFF
V: TRBV7-2; J: TRBJ2-5; size: .; D: TRBD2; DNA: TGTGCCAGCAGCTTAGCGAGTAGCGGGGGGGCCAGAGAGACCCAGTACTTC; CDR3: CASSLASSGGARETQYF
V: TRBV19; J: TRBJ2-5; size: .; D: .; DNA: TGTGCCAGTAGTCCCCTGTGGGGGAGGGAGACCCAGTACTTC; CDR3: CASSPLWGRETQYF
V: TRBV10-1; J: TRBJ2-7; size: few; D: .; DNA: TGCGCCAGCAGTGAGGCGGGTTACGAGCAGTACTTC; CDR3: CASSEAGYEQYF
V: TRBV6-6; J: TRBJ2-5; size: .; D: .; DNA: TGTGCCAGCAGTTACTGGGACCGCCAAGAGACCCAGTACTTC; CDR3: CASSYWDRQETQYF
V: TRBV12-5; J: TRBJ2-7; size: .; D: TRBD1; DNA: TGTGCTAGTGGCCGAGGACAGGCCGAGCAGTACTTC; CDR3: CASGRGQAEQYF
V: TRBV28; J: TRBJ1-1; size: .; D: .; DNA: TGTGCCAGCAGTCACCGACAGGTCCTGAACACTGAAGCTTTCTTT; CDR3: CASSHRQVLNTEAFF
V: TRBV10-3; J: TRBJ2-1; size: .; D: TRBD2; DNA: TGTGCCATCAGTGGACTAGCGGGGGGGAGCTCCTACAATGAGCAGTTCTTC; CDR3: CAISGLAGGSSYNEQFF
V: TRBV2; J: TRBJ1-6; size: .; D: .; DNA: TGTGCCAGCAGAGGCATGTATAATTCACCCCTCCACTTT; CDR3: CASRGMYNSPLHF
V: TRBV27; J: TRBJ2-3; size: .; D: TRBD1; DNA: TGTGCCAGCAGCCCCTGGGACAGCCCCGGGACGCAGTATTTT; CDR3: CASSPWDSPGTQYF
V: TRBV5-4; J: TRBJ2-5; size: .; D: .; DNA: TGTGCCAGCAGCCACAAGTACCAAGAGACCCAGTACTTC; CDR3: CASSHKYQETQYF
V: TRBV18; J: TRBJ2-2; size: few; D: TRBD1; DNA: TGTGCCAGTCCCTGGACAGGGACCACCGGGGAGCTGTTTTTT; CDR3: CASPWTGTTGELFF
V: TRBV18; J: TRBJ2-5; size: .; D: .; DNA: TGTGCCAGCTCACCCCCCGGGGAAGAGACCCAGTACTTC; CDR3: CASSPPGEETQYF
V: TRBV19; J: TRBJ1-1; size: once; D: .; DNA: TGTGCCAGTAGTCGGCGGACGTTGAACACTGAAGCTTTCTTT; CDR3: CASSRRTLNTEAFF
V: TRBV10-3; J: TRBJ2-1; size: .; D: .; DNA: TGTGCCATCAGTGAGCAACAGGGAAGCTATAGTGAGCAGTTCTTC; CDR3: CAISEQQGSYSEQFF